Listed here is a single TCR beta chain. Its cognate antigen is unknown. The CDR3 runs to 14 residues. Germline V lookup: CDR1 MNHEY, CDR2 SMNVEV (reference sequence). V was pared by 5 bases and J by 6 bases, with 3 bases of the junction left unmatched. The data belong to a study of T cell responses to AZD1222 COVID-19 vaccine. Study outcomes and limitations: Along spike, vaccine-associated CD4 TCRs were found throughout, with dominance at 160-218 and 743-854. Reports indicate that nearly half of spike-specific TCRs are directed at unmutated variant regions.

Some clones are missing from TCRdb's copy, which holds only in-frame ones; the method was immunoSEQ multiplex PCR. The table records over 130,000 clones, more than 85% of them present only once. This chain links TRBV27 with TRBJ2-7; 14 nucleotides align to TRBD2. The material was peripheral blood, obtained 28 days after the second AZD1222 dose. This clonotype originated in an adult who received the AZD1222 COVID-19 vaccine. CDR3 DNA sequence: TGTGCCAGCAGTCTGACTAGCGGGAGGGGCGAGCAGTACTTC. Encoded protein: CASSLTSGRGEQYF.